Listed below are T cell receptor beta chains from one sample, sequenced in a study of spatial heterogeneity in lung cancer. One entry per CDR3 protein, called by TCRdb with MiXCR from the 5' RACE reads. Here the sample spans about 22,000 distinct CDR3 sequences, approximately 4.4% being singletons. This sample comprised PBMCs, obtained at surgery. These receptor sequences come from a male donor with early-stage non-small cell lung cancer. Both conserved end residues are part of each CDR3. A D gene is named only where the DNA matches it firmly. Not all rows give a size; the values are once, few, many and, for expanded clones, a class.

many,.,14,TRBV7-6,TRBJ2-5,CASSRLTMQETQYF,TGTGCCAGCAGCCGATTGACTATGCAAGAGACCCAGTACTTC
.,TRBD1,20,TRBV7-3,TRBJ2-6,CASTKRVTGQGAPGANVLTF,TGTGCCAGCACGAAACGAGTCACCGGACAGGGGGCACCTGGGGCCAACGTCCTGACTTTC
many,.,17,TRBV5-4,TRBJ2-2,CASSPGAGDGNTGELFF,TGTGCCAGCAGCCCAGGGGCGGGGGACGGGAACACCGGGGAGCTGTTTTTT
many,TRBD2,17,TRBV7-2,TRBJ2-1,CASSLGSRAGGAGEQFF,TGTGCCAGCAGCTTAGGTAGCCGCGCGGGAGGGGCGGGTGAGCAGTTCTTC
many,TRBD1,17,TRBV15,TRBJ1-5,CATSREGTGGFGQPQHF,TGTGCCACCAGCAGAGAAGGGACAGGGGGTTTTGGTCAGCCCCAGCATTTT
many,.,13,TRBV7-3,TRBJ1-5,CASSLGPNQPQHF,TGTGCCAGCAGCTTAGGCCCCAATCAGCCCCAGCATTTT
many,.,15,TRBV5-1,TRBJ1-5,CASSRDGGGLQPQHF,TGCGCCAGCAGTCGGGACGGAGGAGGCCTGCAGCCCCAGCATTTT
many,TRBD1,17,TRBV7-6,TRBJ2-3,CASSYHRSTGGEDTQYF,TGTGCCAGCAGCTACCACCGGTCGACAGGGGGCGAAGATACGCAGTATTTT
many,TRBD1,13,TRBV12-3/TRBV12-4,TRBJ1-2,CASTIRGRGGYTF,TGTGCCAGCACTATAAGGGGGCGCGGTGGCTACACCTTC
many,TRBD1,14,TRBV15,TRBJ2-1,CATSSWDRNNEQFF,TGTGCCACCAGCAGCTGGGACAGGAACAATGAGCAGTTCTTC
.,.,13,TRBV24-1,TRBJ1-1,CATSEPGVTEAFF,TGTGCCACCAGTGAACCAGGGGTAACTGAAGCTTTCTTT
many,.,14,TRBV6-1,TRBJ2-1,CASSELQATGEQFF,TGTGCCAGCAGTGAACTGCAGGCCACCGGTGAGCAGTTCTTC
medium-sized,.,12,TRBV10-3,TRBJ2-3,CAISETSDTQYF,TGTGCCATCAGTGAGACTAGCGATACGCAGTATTTT
many,.,15,TRBV12-3/TRBV12-4,TRBJ2-5,CASSYIGAGKETQYF,TGTGCCAGCAGTTACATAGGGGCAGGAAAAGAGACCCAGTACTTC
few,TRBD1,18,TRBV15,TRBJ2-4,CATSRDWRQGGSQNIQYF,TGTGCCACCAGCAGAGATTGGAGACAGGGGGGCTCCCAAAACATTCAGTACTTC
.,.,14,TRBV7-7,TRBJ2-5,CASSLGRAQETQYF,TGTGCTAGCAGCTTAGGTCGGGCCCAAGAGACCCAGTACTTC
many,TRBD1,12,TRBV6-5,TRBJ2-1,CASRGTGATQFF,TGTGCCAGCAGGGGAACAGGGGCGACGCAGTTCTTC
many,TRBD1,14,TRBV9,TRBJ2-7,CASSSTGGWDEQYF,TGTGCCAGCAGCTCCACAGGGGGCTGGGACGAGCAGTACTTC
many,TRBD2,15,TRBV7-3,TRBJ2-4,CASSSEGLAENIQYF,TGTGCCAGCAGCTCCGAGGGACTAGCGGAGAACATTCAGTACTTC
many,.,13,TRBV10-3,TRBJ1-1,CAISGGQNTEAFF,TGTGCCATCAGTGGGGGACAGAACACTGAAGCTTTCTTT
many,.,16,TRBV5-1,TRBJ2-5,CASSRSDRVNGETQYF,TGCGCCAGCAGCCGCTCGGACAGAGTTAATGGGGAGACCCAGTACTTC
many,TRBD2,14,TRBV6-2/TRBV6-3,TRBJ2-1,CASSFRLAGGEQFF,TGTGCCAGCAGTTTTAGACTAGCGGGAGGTGAGCAGTTCTTC
once,TRBD2,15,TRBV4-3,TRBJ2-7,CASSQDQRGSYKQYF,TGCGCCAGCAGCCAAGATCAGCGGGGCTCCTACAAGCAGTACTTC
many,.,14,TRBV7-2,TRBJ2-1,CASSLRWGENEQFF,TGTGCCAGCAGCTTAAGGTGGGGGGAGAATGAGCAGTTCTTC
many,TRBD1,15,TRBV2,TRBJ2-1,CASCEGTGAYNEQFF,TGTGCCAGTTGCGAGGGGACAGGGGCCTACAATGAGCAGTTCTTC
many,TRBD2,15,TRBV7-7,TRBJ2-2,CASSLGGRGTGELFF,TGTGCTAGCAGCTTAGGAGGGAGGGGCACCGGGGAGCTGTTTTTT
.,.,13,TRBV30,TRBJ2-5,CVWSRGQSQTQYF,TGTGTCTGGAGCCGGGGGCAGTCACAGACCCAGTACTTC
many,TRBD1,15,TRBV28,TRBJ2-7,CASSYYRTGIYEQYF,TGTGCCAGCAGTTACTACCGGACAGGGATCTACGAGCAGTACTTC
many,.,14,TRBV18,TRBJ1-2,CASSPGLTNYGYTF,TGTGCCAGCTCACCGGGACTGACTAACTATGGCTACACCTTC
many,.,15,TRBV20-1,TRBJ1-1,CSAFLEGAPNTEAFF,TGCAGTGCATTCCTGGAAGGGGCCCCGAACACTGAAGCTTTCTTT
many,.,13,TRBV7-2,TRBJ2-7,CASSLLTRYEQYF,TGTGCCAGCAGCTTACTCACACGGTACGAGCAGTACTTC
many,TRBD1,13,TRBV6-6,TRBJ1-5,CASSRGQDQPQHF,TGTGCCAGCAGTCGGGGACAGGATCAGCCCCAGCATTTT
many,TRBD1,14,TRBV20-1,TRBJ1-5,CSATGTGRRQPQHF,TGCAGTGCTACTGGGACAGGGCGGCGTCAGCCCCAGCATTTT
.,.,18,TRBV5-6,TRBJ2-7,CASSLTFSSGFSAYEQYF,TGTGCCAGCAGCTTGACATTTTCTTCAGGGTTTAGTGCCTACGAGCAGTACTTC
many,.,15,TRBV7-2,TRBJ1-2,CASSLQQGLNYGYTF,TGTGCCAGCAGCTTACAACAGGGACTGAACTATGGCTACACCTTC
many,.,15,TRBV11-1,TRBJ2-3,CASRLGRLATDTQYF,TGTGCCAGCCGCTTGGGGAGACTCGCCACAGATACGCAGTATTTT
few,.,16,TRBV18,TRBJ2-2,CAGGRSGGTITGELFF,TGTGCCGGCGGGCGGAGCGGCGGGACAATCACCGGGGAGCTGTTTTTT
many,TRBD1,15,TRBV28,TRBJ2-3,CASSHRDSSTDTQYF,TGTGCCAGCAGTCACCGGGACAGTAGCACAGATACGCAGTATTTT
many,TRBD1,12,TRBV20-1,TRBJ2-1,CSAIGQVNEQFF,TGCAGTGCGATTGGACAGGTCAATGAGCAGTTCTTC
.,TRBD2,13,TRBV20-1,TRBJ2-1,CSETSGDINEQFF,TGCAGTGAGACTAGCGGGGATATCAATGAGCAGTTCTTC
few,TRBD2,15,TRBV7-2,TRBJ2-3,CASSLGGTTTDTQYF,TGTGCCAGCAGCTTGGGGGGGACTACCACAGATACGCAGTATTTT
.,.,14,TRBV20-1,TRBJ1-5,CSATTGPLNQPQHF,TGCAGTGCCACCACAGGGCCGCTGAATCAGCCCCAGCATTTT
many,.,15,TRBV5-8,TRBJ1-1,CASSLALLGGTEAFF,TGTGCCAGCAGCTTGGCTTTGTTGGGGGGAACTGAAGCTTTCTTT
many,.,13,TRBV12-3/TRBV12-4,TRBJ1-4,CASSRDANEKLFF,TGTGCCAGCTCGAGGGACGCTAATGAAAAACTGTTTTTT
many,.,17,TRBV7-3,TRBJ2-6,CASSLTGGGSGANVLTF,TGTGCCAGCAGCTTAACGGGCGGCGGCTCTGGGGCCAACGTCCTGACTTTC
.,.,14,TRBV28,TRBJ2-3,CASSLDSSTDTQYF,TGTGCCAGCAGTTTGGACAGCAGCACAGATACGCAGTATTTT
.,TRBD2,15,TRBV13,TRBJ2-7,CASTSGGSSSYEQYF,TGTGCCAGCACTTCGGGAGGTTCGAGCTCCTACGAGCAGTACTTC